One sample yielded the 9 T cell receptor beta chains listed below, sequenced in a study of response to subunit inactivated influenza vaccine. TCRdb reprocessed the RT-PCR reads with MiXCR, giving one entry per CDR3 protein. The repertoire has about 650,000 distinct CDR3 sequences, 15% to 19% of them found once; the top ten carry approximately 10%. The source was PBMCs from blood, collected 11 to 12 days after vaccination. These receptors all stem from a man aged 50 to 59 who received an inactivated influenza vaccine.

This clonotype has only a few counts. The V and J genes are TRBV2 and TRBJ2-1, with D perhaps TRBD2 (6 bases). The CDR3 is 14 residues long. Looked up from germline, CDR1 is SNHLY and CDR2 is FYNNEI. Trimming cost V 0 bases and J 9 bases, with 12 bases left between them. The CDR3 loop is CASSEARTTGEQFF. CDR3 DNA: TGTGCCAGCAGTGAAGCAAGGACTACCGGTGAGCAGTTCTTC.

V and J are TRBV15 and TRBJ2-5; 7 nucleotides align to TRBD1. CDR1 is LNHNV and CDR2 is YYDKDF in the germline V gene (reference sequence). After removal of 2 bases from V and 4 bases from J, the junction contained 4 bases not matched to a gene. The CDR3 loop spans 14 amino acids. The CDR3 is CATSRKTGPETQYF. The CDR3 coding sequence is TGTGCCACCAGCAGAAAGACAGGGCCAGAGACCCAGTACTTC.

This clonotype was recorded at least ten times. The chain is built from TRBV29-1 and TRBJ2-5, with D unresolved. The CDR3 length is 14 residues. V was shortened by 6 bases and J by 0 bases, with 14 bases between the two germline ends. Germline V gene lookup returns CDR1 SQVTM and CDR2 ANQGSEA. CDR3 bases: TGCAGCGTCACCCCCGTCCAGCACCAAGAGACCCAGTACTTC. It translates to CSVTPVQHQETQYF.

The V and J genes are TRBV20-1 and TRBJ2-7; a possible D gene is TRBD1 (7 bases). Trimming removed 3 bases at V and 7 bases at J, with 16 bases between. Per the germline V gene, CDR1 is DFQATT and CDR2 is SNEGSKA (reference sequence). The CDR3 contains 13 residues. The CDR3 reads CSASRRGLREQYF. For the CDR3, the DNA is TGCAGTGCTAGTCGGAGGGGGCTACGGGAGCAGTACTTC.

This clonotype was counted only a few times. V gene TRBV20-1 combines with J gene TRBJ2-1; TRBD2 matches 14 bases. Per germline, CDR1 DFQATT and CDR2 SNEGSKA (reference sequence). The CDR3 length is 16 residues. The V gene end was trimmed by 2 bases and the J gene end by 10 bases; junction bases not matched to a gene: 10. CDR3 loop: CSARKGTSGSRGEQFF. CDR3 DNA sequence: TGCAGTGCTAGAAAAGGGACTAGCGGGAGTCGAGGGGAGCAGTTCTTC.

The table lists this clonotype with many counts. This sequence joins TRBV29-1 and TRBJ2-5; D is undetermined. The germline gives CDR1 SQVTM, CDR2 ANQGSEA. The CDR3 has 11 residues. V gave up 5 bases and J gave up 5 bases, with 9 bases separating them. The DNA for the CDR3 is TGCAGCGTTCGGGTTGGGGAGACCCAGTACTTC. Protein sequence: CSVRVGETQYF.

The V gene is TRBV12-3 or TRBV12-4, the J gene TRBJ1-5; D call uncertain. This CDR3 spans 14 amino acids. Between the trimmed V and J ends, which lost 5 bases and 2 bases, there was a span of 10 bases. The CDR3 loop reads CASSRGNGNQPQHF. The CDR3 nucleotides read TGTGCCAGCAGTCGGGGTAATGGCAATCAGCCCCAGCATTTT.

This clonotype was seen a handful of times. CDR3 sequence reads: CASSPVGRAYNEQFF. The CDR3 DNA reads TGTGCCAGCTCACCAGTGGGACGGGCATACAATGAGCAGTTCTTC. The chain uses TRBV18 and TRBJ2-1, with D perhaps given as TRBD1 or TRBD2 (5 bases each). Germline lookup yields CDR1 KGHSH and CDR2 LQKENI. CDR3 length: 15 residues. Trimming cost V 2 bases and J 4 bases, with 12 bases left between them.

This clonotype was recorded many times. This rearrangement joins TRBV24-1 to TRBJ2-2, with D tentatively TRBD1 (6 bases). This CDR3 region has 14 residues. The V gene's germline CDR1 is KGHDR and CDR2 SFDVKD. The V end was cut by 4 bases, the J end by 4 bases, with 9 bases between. CDR3 amino acids: CATSDIRGTGELFF. In DNA form, the CDR3 reads TGTGCCACCAGTGACATCAGGGGCACCGGGGAGCTGTTTTTT.